The present entry profiles one T cell receptor beta chain with its context. What it binds is not known. Assay used: immunoSEQ multiplex PCR; TCRdb lists only in-frame clones, some missing. The sample records about 120,000 clones, less than 90% being singletons. The entry originates in a study of T cell responses to AZD1222 COVID-19 vaccine. Trimming at V came to 3 bases and at J to 3 bases, leaving 5 bases not matched to a gene. The length of the CDR3 is 14 residues. Germline assignment: CDR1 DFQATT and CDR2 SNEGSKA (reference sequence). Whole-study findings and limits: Clonal diversity was possibly underestimated; the donors were predominantly white British and more often female.

The chain combines TRBV20-1 with TRBJ2-3; 8 bases are shared with TRBD2. Source: peripheral blood, taken on day 0 of AZD1222 vaccination. This receptor was identified in an adult in good health. The CDR3 reads CSASKAGGTDTQYF. In nucleotides, the CDR3 is TGCAGTGCTAGTAAGGCGGGAGGAACAGATACGCAGTATTTT.